The clone carrying this TCR beta chain was recorded at least ten times. The target antigen is unknown. Template material for amplifying TCR beta CDR3 regions consisted of RNA transcripts. When the TCR CDR3 underwent first-round RT-PCR, the HTBI primer set was used. One entry per CDR3 protein, called by TCRdb with MiXCR from the multiplex PCR reads. Among under 350,000 distinct CDR3 sequences listed, more than 10% were seen once. This entry is derived from a study of T cells in Graves' hyperthyroidism and ophthalmopathy. About the study: The authors collected peripheral blood at initial diagnosis, before any treatment.

The study, taken as a whole, reports: From stable hyperthyroidism, ophthalmopathy was separated by a 13 V-J model.

The V end lost 8 bases, the J end lost 0 bases, and 14 bases lay between the germline ends. This CDR3 is built from 15 residues. Per the germline V gene, CDR1 is MNHNS and CDR2 is SASEGT. The authors obtained PBMCs from roughly 10 ml of fresh peripheral blood. The TCR was taken from a woman aged 30 to 39 with Graves' hyperthyroidism that later progressed to Graves' ophthalmopathy. Sequenced: blood. V gene TRBV6-1 combines with J gene TRBJ1-5; D uncertain. The CDR3 region is CASFPQEYSNQPQHF. In nucleotides, the CDR3 is TGTGCCAGCTTCCCGCAGGAATATAGCAATCAGCCCCAGCATTTT.